This passage covers 27 T cell receptor beta chains from one sample sequenced in a study of cytomegalovirus exposure and HLA in healthy donors. Both 60 Vbeta primers and 13 Jbeta primers went into the PCR. Produced via immunoSEQ multiplex PCR; TCRdb's table is partial and in-frame only. This sample carries about 99,000 clones, 60% to 85% of them seen once, and the ten largest clones take 4%. Sample: PBMCs. The origin of the receptors is a man aged 50-60 years in good health and CMV-seropositive.

This chain links TRBV25-1 with TRBJ2-1; 7 bases are shared with TRBD1. Germline CDR1 reads MGHDK; CDR2 reads SYGVNS. J was trimmed by 2 bases and V by 6 bases; bases with no gene match: 1. The CDR3 length is 13 residues. The DNA of the CDR3 is TGTGCCAGCAGGGGGACAGCCTACAATGAGCAGTTCTTC. Encoded protein: CASRGTAYNEQFF.

The rearrangement links TRBV7-9 to TRBJ2-6, with 10 bases identical to TRBD2. Trimming removed 4 bases from V and 0 bases from J; junction bases left unmatched: 6. Per the germline V gene, CDR1 is SEHNR and CDR2 is FQNEAQ (reference sequence). The CDR3 has 18 amino acids. CDR3 in amino acids: CASSSSGRALSGANVLTF. For the CDR3, the DNA is TGTGCCAGCAGCTCCAGCGGGAGGGCTCTCTCTGGGGCCAACGTCCTGACTTTC.

This clone came up once. The chain couples TRBV28 to TRBJ2-5, with 10 bases fitting TRBD2. The CDR3 loop spans 14 amino acids. J gave up 3 bases and V 4 bases, and 2 bases lay outside the gene matches. The germline gives CDR1 MDHEN, CDR2 SYDVKM. The CDR3 region has the DNA TGTGCCAGCAGTTCTAGCGGGAGAGAAGAGACCCAGTACTTC. This encodes CASSSSGREETQYF. The whole variable domain, filled in from reference TRBV28 and TRBJ2-5, reads DVKVTQSSRYLVKRTGEKVFLECVQDMDHENMFWYRQDPGLGLRLIYFSYDVKMKEKGDIPEGYSVSREKKERFSLILESASTNQTSMYLCASSSSGREETQYFGPGTRLLVL.

Sample share makes this clone medium-sized. This chain uses TRBV25-1 with TRBJ2-7; 7 positions agree with TRBD1. The germline gives CDR1 MGHDK, CDR2 SYGVNS. Trimming took 3 bases from V and 3 from J; bases not matched to a gene: 17. This CDR3 contains 18 residues. The CDR3 here is CASSDIPGQRFGDYEQYF. The CDR3 DNA is TGTGCCAGCAGTGACATACCGGGACAGAGATTTGGCGACTACGAGCAGTACTTC.

This clone is a singleton in its sample. This chain joins TRBV5-4 and TRBJ2-7, with TRBD2 as a possible D gene (6 bases). Trimming cost V 2 bases and J 3 bases, with 12 bases left between them. The CDR3 spans 14 residues. CDR1 is SGHNT and CDR2 is YYREEE in the germline V gene (reference sequence). CDR3 sequence reads: CASSFERAYYEQYF. Here the CDR3 DNA reads TGTGCCAGCAGCTTCGAGCGGGCGTACTACGAGCAGTACTTC.

The chain uses TRBV30 and TRBJ2-7, with a tentative D call TRBD1 (6 bases). The CDR3 is made up of 12 amino acids. Germline V gene data show CDR1 as GTSNPN and CDR2 as SVGIG (reference sequence). Trimming shortened V by 3 bases and J by 4 bases, and 10 bases separated the two germline ends. CDR3 region: CAWRGGYYEQYF. DNA of the CDR3: TGTGCCTGGAGAGGGGGTTATTACGAGCAGTACTTC.

The chain employs TRBV5-1 and TRBJ2-7; 7 bases fit TRBD1. This CDR3 is built from 14 residues. Germline-derived CDR1 and CDR2 are SGHRS and YFSETQ. With 4 bases clipped from V and 7 bases from J, the junction kept 11 bases outside the gene matches. CDR3 region: CASSPGQTPWEQYF. The CDR3 nucleotides are TGCGCCAGCAGCCCGGGACAGACCCCGTGGGAGCAGTACTTC. Combining the CDR3 with reference TRBV5-1 and TRBJ2-7 gives the whole variable domain KAGVTQTPRYLIKTRGQQVTLSCSPISGHRSVSWYQQTPGQGLQFLFEYFSETQRNKGNFPGRFSGRQFSNSRSEMNVSTLELGDSALYLCASSPGQTPWEQYFGPGTRLTVT.

The chain uses TRBV19 and TRBJ2-7, with 8 bases aligning to TRBD1. In germline, CDR1 is LNHDA, CDR2 SQIVND (reference sequence). This CDR3 contains 14 residues. V trimming: 4 bases; J trimming: 6 bases; junction bases outside the gene matches: 8. The DNA for the CDR3 is TGTGCCAGTAGTACCGGGCCAGGGGGCGTCGAGCAGTACTTC. It is translated as CASSTGPGGVEQYF.

The chain links TRBV7-3 to TRBJ2-1; D may be TRBD1 (5 bases). The CDR3 is 13 amino acids. Trimming removed 5 bases from V and 3 bases from J, with 8 bases in between. Looked up from germline, CDR1 is SGHTA and CDR2 is FQGTGA. The CDR3 reads CASSTGLYNEQFF. CDR3 sequence (DNA): TGTGCCAGCAGCACAGGCCTCTACAATGAGCAGTTCTTC.

V and J are TRBV10-3 and TRBJ2-1; weak D call: TRBD2 (6 bases). Trimming removed 7 bases at V and 2 bases at J, with 12 bases between. Germline V gene sequence: CDR1 ENHRY, CDR2 SYGVKD. The CDR3 runs to 14 residues. This chain's CDR3 is CAITPGVPYNEQFF. In DNA form, the CDR3 reads TGTGCCATCACTCCGGGAGTCCCCTACAATGAGCAGTTCTTC.

This clone came up once. J is TRBJ2-3 and V is TRBV5-1; D is perhaps TRBD1 (6 bases). The CDR3 loop spans 13 amino acids. Trimming removed 4 bases at V and 9 bases at J, with 15 bases between. Germline CDR1 SGHRS, CDR2 YFSETQ. The CDR3 DNA sequence: TGCGCCAGCAGCAGCCGGGACACTGAGACGCAGTATTTT. It is translated as CASSSRDTETQYF.

This clone occurred once. The rearrangement links TRBV9 to TRBJ2-7; 9 bases map to TRBD2. This CDR3 spans 15 amino acids. V lost 0 bases and J lost 1; bases outside the gene matches: 2. The germline V gene encodes CDR1 SGDLS and CDR2 YYNGEE. CDR3 sequence: CASSVEAGGSYEQYF. CDR3 nucleotides: TGTGCCAGCAGCGTAGAGGCGGGAGGGTCCTACGAGCAGTACTTC.

This clone was seen a handful of times. The rearrangement uses TRBV30 and TRBJ2-3; tentatively, D is TRBD1 (6 bases). Trimming shortened V by 6 bases and J by 11 bases, and 15 bases separated the two germline ends. There are 11 residues in the CDR3. Germline CDR1 is GTSNPN and CDR2 is SVGIG (reference sequence). The CDR3: CACETGWKQYF. CDR3 in DNA: TGTGCCTGCGAGACAGGTTGGAAGCAGTATTTT.

The chain is built from TRBV7-7 and TRBJ2-5; no firm D call. Trimming pared 0 bases from V and 0 bases from J, leaving 8 bases between. Germline-derived CDR1 and CDR2 are SSHAT and FNYEAQ (reference sequence). The CDR3 spans 15 residues. CDR3 region: CASSLALNYQETQYF. The DNA for the CDR3 is TGTGCCAGCAGCTTAGCGCTCAACTACCAAGAGACCCAGTACTTC.

This chain uses TRBV5-1 with TRBJ2-7; 10 positions agree with TRBD1. V was clipped by 2 bases and J by 3 bases; unmatched bases: 8. CDR1 is SGHRS and CDR2 is YFSETQ in the germline V gene. This CDR3 is built from 16 residues. CDR3 region: CASSLTGTGVLYEQYF. DNA for the CDR3: TGCGCCAGCAGCTTAACCGGGACAGGGGTCCTCTACGAGCAGTACTTC.

This clone appeared a few times. V and J are TRBV27 and TRBJ2-6; no definite D call. Germline loops: CDR1 MNHEY, CDR2 SMNVEV (reference sequence). V was shortened by 3 bases and J by 3 bases, with 3 bases between the two germline ends. The CDR3 has 13 amino acids. Here the CDR3 reads CASSFRGANVLTF. The CDR3 coding sequence is TGTGCCAGCAGTTTCCGTGGGGCCAACGTCCTGACTTTC.

The chain is built from TRBV11-3 and TRBJ2-7; perhaps TRBD1 as D (6 bases). Germline V gene data show CDR1 as SGHNT and CDR2 as YENEEA. CDR3 length: 18 residues. The V and J ends lost 4 bases and 3 bases respectively, with 25 bases between them. The CDR3 nucleotides read TGTGCCAGCAGCTCAAGGTCAGGGGTAGTATACGGTGACTACGAGCAGTACTTC. Translated, it gives CASSSRSGVVYGDYEQYF.

The V gene is TRBV7-2, the J gene TRBJ2-7; 10 nucleotides match TRBD1. The CDR3 runs 15 residues. Trimming at V came to 3 bases and at J to 2 bases, leaving 4 bases not matched to a gene. Germline V CDR1 and CDR2: SGHTA, FQGNSA. CDR3 nucleotides: TGTGCCAGCAGCTTGGAGGGACAGGGGACCTACGAGCAGTACTTC. It is translated as CASSLEGQGTYEQYF.

The gene calls are TRBV10-2 and TRBJ2-7; maybe TRBD1 (6 bases). The germline gives CDR1 WSHSY, CDR2 SAAADI. The CDR3 length is 15 residues. Trimming left V 3 bases short and J 3 bases short, with 15 bases between. The DNA for the CDR3 is TGCGCCAGCAGTGACTCGCAGGGGAATAGCTACGAGCAGTACTTC. Translating it yields CASSDSQGNSYEQYF.

The CDR3 reads CASSDPGTSGQETQYF. CDR3 DNA sequence: TGCGCCAGCAGTGACCCGGGGACTAGCGGTCAAGAGACCCAGTACTTC. The chain uses TRBV10-2 and TRBJ2-5; 11 bases match TRBD2. Per germline, CDR1 WSHSY and CDR2 SAAADI. V lost 3 bases and J lost 2; bases outside the gene matches: 5. The CDR3 consists of 16 residues.

The V call is TRBV10-1, the J call TRBJ2-7, with 8 bases that match TRBD2. Trimming at V came to 2 bases and at J to 3 bases, leaving 9 bases not matched to a gene. The germline V gene encodes CDR1 WNHNN and CDR2 SYGVQD (reference sequence). The CDR3 consists of 16 residues. The CDR3 here is CASSEIRGGGLYEQYF. CDR3 sequence (DNA): TGCGCCAGCAGTGAGATCCGGGGGGGCGGACTCTACGAGCAGTACTTC.

This clone appeared a few times. The CDR3 carries no conserved terminal phenylalanine or tryptophan, so it likely arises from a read error. The DNA is omitted, as the CDR3 cannot be located on it reliably, and the CDR3 follows TCRdb's listing. The chain links TRBV5-5 to TRBJ2-7; TRBD1 reflects the table's D call only, with no check against the DNA. CDR1 is SGHKS, CDR2 YYEKEE, per germline (reference sequence). The CDR3 is made up of 11 amino acids, end residues included. The CDR3 region is CASSLGDRVVI.

The chain recombines TRBV7-9 with TRBJ2-6; weak D call: TRBD2 (5 bases). Per the germline V gene, CDR1 is SEHNR and CDR2 is FQNEAQ (reference sequence). The CDR3 length is 16 residues. Trimming took off 1 base at V and 3 bases at J, with 10 bases between the two ends. Written as DNA, the CDR3 is TGTGCCAGCAGCTTAGTAGGGAGCTTTGGGGCCAACGTCCTGACTTTC. Its translation is CASSLVGSFGANVLTF.

This rearrangement joins TRBV30 to TRBJ2-1; 11 bases are a match to TRBD2. This CDR3 has 16 amino acids. Trimming at V came to 1 base and at J to 7 bases, leaving 9 bases not matched to a gene. Germline V CDR1 and CDR2: GTSNPN, SVGIG (reference sequence). CDR3: CAWSGGLAARGNEQFF. In DNA form, the CDR3 reads TGTGCCTGGAGTGGGGGACTAGCGGCCCGAGGGAATGAGCAGTTCTTC.

V usage is TRBV25-1 and J usage is TRBJ2-1; 8 positions agree with TRBD2. Germline values: CDR1 MGHDK, CDR2 SYGVNS. This CDR3 is built from 15 residues. V lost 2 bases and J lost 8; bases outside the gene matches: 8. The CDR3 nucleotides read TGTGCCAGCAGTGAACGCCAGCGGGAGCGGGATGAGCAGTTCTTC. Translation gives CASSERQRERDEQFF.

CDR3 coding DNA: TGTGCCTGGAGTGTACAAGGGACAGGGGCCCACGAGCAGTACTTC. Translated, it gives CAWSVQGTGAHEQYF. The V and J genes are TRBV30 and TRBJ2-7; 10 nucleotides line up with TRBD1. The CDR3 has 15 amino acids. Trimming cost V 0 bases and J 5 bases; bases outside gene matches: 7. Germline V gene sequence: CDR1 GTSNPN, CDR2 SVGIG (reference sequence).

This sequence joins TRBV10-3 and TRBJ2-3; 13 nucleotides line up with TRBD2. Losses at the gene ends were 6 bases for V and 5 bases for J; bases not matched to a gene: 11. Germline CDR1 and CDR2: ENHRY and SYGVKD. The CDR3 sequence is 17 residues long. The DNA for the CDR3 is TGTGCCATCAGCAGAATCGGGACTAGCGGGACACAAGATACGCAGTATTTT. As protein: CAISRIGTSGTQDTQYF.